This TCR beta chain was captured by sequencing in a study of technical replicates of blood from a few donors (dated by TCRdb to about 2017). Comment on this clone: The clone's antigen remains unknown. No base quality values were provided; no much bigger clone lies one nucleotide off.

From V the trimming removes 2 bases and from J it removes 8 bases, while the gene matches leave 3 bases of the junction unaccounted for. According to the germline V gene, CDR1 reads SNHLY and CDR2 reads FYNNEI. The CDR3 has 14 amino acids, counting the end cysteine and phenylalanine. Left in the record is the CDR3 DNA by itself, 42 bases read in frame from the first base. The library was built by means of the immunoSEQ multiplex PCR assay. TCRdb holds this immuneACCESS table with in-frame rearrangements only. Some clones are missing; in checked studies, unresolved V genes explain under half, and the rest has no known cause. The sample table holds about 79,000 clones, of which about 90% were seen once. 0.3% to 0.45% of the sample comes from the top ten.

Sequenced: T cells isolated from PBMCs. This chain joins TRBV2 to TRBJ2-3; 11 of the junction bases match TRBD2. This TCR was sampled from a human donor in good health. Some clones in this sample may be carry-over from other donors' samples. The CDR3 protein: CASSELAGGSTQYF. The DNA reads as follows: TGTGCCAGCAGTGAACTAGCGGGAGGTTCTACGCAGTATTTT. Where the CDR3 stops, the reference TRBV2 and TRBJ2-3 genes take over; the full variable domain is EPEVTQTPSHQVTQMGQEVILRCVPISNHLYFYWYRQILGQKVEFLVSFYNNEISEKSEIFDDQFSVERPDGSNFTLKIRSTKLEDSAMYFCASSELAGGSTQYFGPGTRLTVL.